The 19 T cell receptor beta chains below all came from one sample that was sequenced in a study of shared clonotypes between healthy human individuals. Here immunoSEQ multiplex PCR was the method, and the copy in TCRdb shows in-frame clones only, minus some. Of more than 550,000 clones in the sample, about nine tenths were seen once. The specimen sequenced was memory CD8+ T cells from PBMCs. The subset denotes: CD45RO+ cells pooled with CCR7-negative TemRA cells. Receptors were obtained from a man between 18 and 35 years old in good health. Some clones in this sample may be carry-over from other donors' samples.

This clone has just one count. The same CDR3 can be traced to other DNA sequences in this sample. This sequence joins TRBV7-2 and TRBJ1-3; D is undetermined. The CDR3 spans 15 residues. The V gene lost 1 base and the J gene lost 0 bases, with 7 bases spanning the gap. The germline V gene encodes CDR1 SGHTA and CDR2 FQGNSA. CDR3 coding DNA: TGTGCCAGCAGCTTAGTCGGCAGCTCTGGAAACACCATATATTTT. It is translated as CASSLVGSSGNTIYF.

Here the CDR3 DNA reads TGTGCCAGCAGCTCGAGCTCCTACGAGCAGTACTTC. Its translation: CASSSSSYEQYF. The chain uses TRBV7-8 and TRBJ2-5; D not certain. The J call may be faulty, since TRBJ2-7 better matches the DNA end. Per the germline V gene, CDR1 is SGHVS and CDR2 is FQNEAQ. This CDR3 has 12 residues.

The rearrangement joins TRBV7-9 to TRBJ2-3; the match to TRBD2 covers 11 bases. Per germline, CDR1 SEHNR and CDR2 FQNEAQ (reference sequence). The CDR3 contains 16 residues. The junction had 5 bases not matched to a gene; V was cut back by 4 bases and J by 2 bases. CDR3 region: CASSSPSGRNTDTQYF. Here the CDR3 DNA reads TGTGCCAGCAGCTCTCCTAGCGGGAGGAACACAGATACGCAGTATTTT.

This chain uses TRBV11-2 with TRBJ2-6; 8 bases match TRBD2. CDR1 SGHAT and CDR2 FQNNGV come from the germline V gene. J was trimmed by 0 bases and V by 1 base; bases with no gene match: 5. The CDR3 is made up of 18 amino acids. The CDR3 coding sequence is TGTGCCAGCAGCTTAGTGCGGGGGGTAAGCTCTGGGGCCAACGTCCTGACTTTC. It is translated as CASSLVRGVSSGANVLTF.

This rearrangement joins TRBV5-1 to TRBJ1-3; D is unclear. Germline V gene data show CDR1 as SGHRS and CDR2 as YFSETQ. This CDR3 has 18 residues. The germline V and J ends were trimmed by 0 bases and 0 bases, with 16 bases remaining between them. CDR3 protein: CASSLEAALLNSGNTIYF. The CDR3 bases are TGCGCCAGCAGCTTGGAGGCAGCTCTTTTAAACTCTGGAAACACCATATATTTT.

The genes are TRBV27 and TRBJ2-2; D uncertain. V was trimmed by 2 bases and J by 6 bases, leaving 13 bases between them. CDR1 MNHEY and CDR2 SMNVEV come from the germline V gene (reference sequence). CDR3 length: 15 amino acids. As DNA, the CDR3 is TGTGCCAGCAGTTTAATCTCCAGCGTGCCCGGGGAGCTGTTTTTT. It is translated as CASSLISSVPGELFF.

The chain links TRBV9 to TRBJ1-1, with TRBD1 identical over 9 bases. The germline CDR1 and CDR2 sequences are SGDLS and YYNGEE. The CDR3 runs 16 residues. J gave up 4 bases and V 3 bases, and 10 bases lay outside the gene matches. CDR3 DNA: TGTGCCAGCAGCGCTCAAGGGACAGGGATTGGCACTGAAGCTTTCTTT. As protein: CASSAQGTGIGTEAFF. The variable domain in full, with the rest retrieved from reference TRBV9 and TRBJ1-1, is DSGVTQTPKHLITATGQRVTLRCSPRSGDLSVYWYQQSLDQGLQFLIQYYNGEERAKGNILERFSAQQFPDLHSELNLSSLELGDSALYFCASSAQGTGIGTEAFFGQGTRLTVV.

A remark on this clone: The same CDR3 can be traced to other DNA sequences in this sample. The chain couples TRBV13 to TRBJ2-7, with TRBD1 matching 10 bases. After removal of 6 bases from V and 1 base from J, the junction contained 3 bases not matched to a gene. Germline values: CDR1 PRHDT, CDR2 FYEKMQ (reference sequence). This CDR3 has 14 amino acids. CDR3 sequence (DNA): TGTGCCAGCAGTCCGGGACAGGGGTCCTACGAGCAGTACTTC. Translating it yields CASSPGQGSYEQYF. Together with reference TRBV13 and TRBJ2-7, the CDR3 gives the full variable domain: AAGVIQSPRHLIKEKRETATLKCYPIPRHDTVYWYQQGPGQDPQFLISFYEKMQSDKGSIPDRFSAQQFSDYHSELNMSSLELGDSALYFCASSPGQGSYEQYFGPGTRLTVT.

The rearrangement joins TRBV10-3 to TRBJ2-7; perhaps TRBD2 as D (6 bases). This CDR3 has 13 amino acids. Trimming cost V 7 bases and J 0 bases, with 10 bases left between them. CDR1 and CDR2 (germline): ENHRY, SYGVKD. The CDR3 DNA reads TGTGCCATCAAGTGGGGGGACTCCTACGAGCAGTACTTC. Translation gives CAIKWGDSYEQYF.

The chain carries TRBV9 and TRBJ1-3, with D hard to call. The germline CDR1 and CDR2 sequences are SGDLS and YYNGEE. V was shortened by 0 bases and J by 4 bases, with 2 bases between the two germline ends. The CDR3 has 12 amino acids. The CDR3 region has the DNA TGTGCCAGCAGCGTAGGGGGAAACACCATATATTTT. This codes for CASSVGGNTIYF.

The chain employs TRBV15 and TRBJ2-7; 7 bases are shared with TRBD1. This CDR3 has 15 residues. V lost 0 bases, J lost 2 bases, and 4 bases stayed unmatched. Germline V gene data show CDR1 as LNHNV and CDR2 as YYDKDF (reference sequence). For the CDR3, the DNA is TGTGCCACCAGCAGAGATCGGACAGGCGCCTACGAGCAGTACTTC. Its protein is CATSRDRTGAYEQYF.

The chain employs TRBV27 and TRBJ2-7, with D perhaps matching TRBD1 (6 bases). CDR1 and CDR2 (germline): MNHEY, SMNVEV (reference sequence). This CDR3 has 14 amino acids. The germline V and J ends were trimmed by 6 bases and 5 bases, with 17 bases remaining between them. The DNA of the CDR3 is TGTGCCAGCAGCTACCTCACAGGGAACCACGAGCAGTACTTC. This encodes CASSYLTGNHEQYF.

J is TRBJ2-1 and V is TRBV27; D might be TRBD2 (6 bases). The germline V gene has CDR1 MNHEY and CDR2 SMNVEV (reference sequence). The V and J ends lost 5 bases and 0 bases respectively, with 8 bases between them. The CDR3 length is 14 residues. The CDR3 nucleotides read TGTGCCAGCAGTAAGGGACTCTCCTACAATGAGCAGTTCTTC. Protein product: CASSKGLSYNEQFF.

J is TRBJ2-7 and V is TRBV11-3; D is unclear. The CDR3 is 13 residues long. The germline CDR1 and CDR2 sequences are SGHNT and YENEEA. V lost 4 bases and J 3 bases, leaving 10 bases between the germline ends. The DNA of the CDR3 is TGTGCCAGCAGCTACGCACCGGGCTACGAGCAGTACTTC. Protein sequence: CASSYAPGYEQYF. Together with reference TRBV11-3 and TRBJ2-7, the CDR3 gives the full variable domain: EAGVVQSPRYKIIEKKQPVAFWCNPISGHNTLYWYLQNLGQGPELLIRYENEEAVDDSQLPKDRFSAERLKGVDSTLKIQPAELGDSAVYLCASSYAPGYEQYFGPGTRLTVT.

V usage is TRBV7-9 and J usage is TRBJ1-2; perhaps TRBD1 as D (5 bases). This CDR3 has 13 residues. Per the germline V gene, CDR1 is SEHNR and CDR2 is FQNEAQ (reference sequence). Trimming removed 5 bases at V and 3 bases at J, with 10 bases between. The DNA of the CDR3 is TGTGCCAGCAGCGCAACAGGATACTATGGCTACACCTTC. Protein: CASSATGYYGYTF. Filled out from reference TRBV7-9 and TRBJ1-2, the complete variable domain reads DTGVSQNPRHKITKRGQNVTFRCDPISEHNRLYWYRQTLGQGPEFLTYFQNEAQLEKSRLLSDRFSAERPKGSFSTLEIQRTEQGDSAMYLCASSATGYYGYTFGSGTRLTVV.

The rearrangement uses TRBV27 and TRBJ1-1; D may be TRBD1 (5 bases). Germline V gives CDR1 MNHEY, CDR2 SMNVEV (reference sequence). V was clipped by 1 base and J by 4 bases, with 10 bases between them. The CDR3 runs 14 residues. The CDR3 loop reads CASSLWGVTTEAFF. In nucleotides, the CDR3 is TGTGCCAGCAGTTTATGGGGGGTGACCACTGAAGCTTTCTTT.

The chain recombines TRBV5-6 with TRBJ2-1; TRBD1 matches at 11 bases. Germline CDR1 and CDR2: SGHDT and YYEEEE. The CDR3 is 16 residues long. Losses at the gene ends were 4 bases for V and 4 bases for J; bases not matched to a gene: 7. The CDR3 nucleotides read TGTGCCAGCAGCCCTGGAGGACAGGGGGCATACAATGAGCAGTTCTTC. It is translated as CASSPGGQGAYNEQFF.

The chain couples TRBV15 to TRBJ2-1, with 7 positions matching TRBD2. Unmatched junction bases numbered 7, after V lost 4 bases and J lost 4 bases. In germline, CDR1 is LNHNV, CDR2 YYDKDF (reference sequence). This CDR3 contains 15 residues. CDR3 loop: CATSKGLGVYNEQFF. CDR3 bases: TGTGCCACCAGCAAAGGACTAGGGGTTTACAATGAGCAGTTCTTC.

The CDR3 bases are TGTGCCAGCAGCCACCAGACAGGGGCTAGCACAGATACGCAGTATTTT. It yields the protein CASSHQTGASTDTQYF. This chain uses TRBV16 with TRBJ2-3, with TRBD1 matching over 8 bases. The germline V gene encodes CDR1 KGHSY and CDR2 FQNENV. The CDR3 loop spans 16 amino acids. Trimming at V came to 3 bases and at J to 0 bases, leaving 5 bases not matched to a gene.